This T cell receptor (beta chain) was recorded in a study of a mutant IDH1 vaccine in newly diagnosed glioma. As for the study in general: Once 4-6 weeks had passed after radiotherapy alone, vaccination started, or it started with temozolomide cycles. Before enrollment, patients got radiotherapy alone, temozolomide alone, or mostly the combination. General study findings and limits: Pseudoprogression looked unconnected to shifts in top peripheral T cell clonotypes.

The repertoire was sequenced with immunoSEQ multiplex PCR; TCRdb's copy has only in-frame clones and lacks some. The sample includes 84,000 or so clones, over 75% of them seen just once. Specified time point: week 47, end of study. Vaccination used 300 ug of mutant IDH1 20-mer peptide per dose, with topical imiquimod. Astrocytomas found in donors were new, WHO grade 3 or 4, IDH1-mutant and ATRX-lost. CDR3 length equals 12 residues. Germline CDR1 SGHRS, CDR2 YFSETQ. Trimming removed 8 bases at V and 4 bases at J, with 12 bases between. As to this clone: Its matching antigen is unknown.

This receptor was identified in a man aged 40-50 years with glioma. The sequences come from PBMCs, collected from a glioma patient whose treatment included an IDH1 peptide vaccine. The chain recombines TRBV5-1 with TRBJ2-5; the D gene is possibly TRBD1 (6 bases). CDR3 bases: TGCGCCAGAGGACAGTCCCTAGAGACCCAGTACTTC. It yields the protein CARGQSLETQYF.